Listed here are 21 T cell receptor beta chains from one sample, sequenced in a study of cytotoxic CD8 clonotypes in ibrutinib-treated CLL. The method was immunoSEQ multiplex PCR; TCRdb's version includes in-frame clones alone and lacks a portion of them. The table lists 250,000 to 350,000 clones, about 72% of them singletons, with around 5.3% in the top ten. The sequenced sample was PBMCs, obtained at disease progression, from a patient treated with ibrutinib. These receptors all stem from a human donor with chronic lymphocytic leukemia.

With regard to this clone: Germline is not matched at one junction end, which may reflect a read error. CDR3 region: CASSLAGRLSF. CDR3 in DNA: TGTGCCAGCAGCTTAGCGGGACGGTTGTCTTTT. The rearrangement links TRBV7-8 to TRBJ1-1; D may be TRBD1 (5 bases). Germline values: CDR1 SGHVS, CDR2 FQNEAQ. The CDR3 is 11 residues long.

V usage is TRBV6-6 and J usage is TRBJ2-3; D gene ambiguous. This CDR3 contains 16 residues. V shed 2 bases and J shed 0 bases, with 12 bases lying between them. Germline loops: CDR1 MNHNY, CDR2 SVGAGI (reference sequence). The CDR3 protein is CASSYDADTSTDTQYF. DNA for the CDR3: TGTGCCAGCAGTTACGATGCGGATACTAGCACAGATACGCAGTATTTT.

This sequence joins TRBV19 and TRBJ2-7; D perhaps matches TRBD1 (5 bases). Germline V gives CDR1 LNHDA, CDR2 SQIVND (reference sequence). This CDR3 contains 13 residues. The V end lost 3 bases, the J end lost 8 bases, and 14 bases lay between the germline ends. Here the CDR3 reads CASSINDQGKQYF. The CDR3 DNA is TGTGCCAGTAGTATTAACGACCAGGGTAAGCAGTACTTC.

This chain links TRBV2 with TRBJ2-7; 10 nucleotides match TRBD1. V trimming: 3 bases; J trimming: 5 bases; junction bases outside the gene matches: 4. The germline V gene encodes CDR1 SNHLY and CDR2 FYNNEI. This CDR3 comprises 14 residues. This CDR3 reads CASSDTGTGDEQYF. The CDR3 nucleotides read TGTGCCAGCAGTGATACCGGGACAGGGGACGAGCAGTACTTC.

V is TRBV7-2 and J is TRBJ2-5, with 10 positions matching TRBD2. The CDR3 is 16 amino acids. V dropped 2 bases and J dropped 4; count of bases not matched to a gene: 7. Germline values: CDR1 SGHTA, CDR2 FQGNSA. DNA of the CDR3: TGTGCCAGCAGCTTAAGAGTGGCTAGCGGGAGAGAGACCCAGTACTTC. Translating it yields CASSLRVASGRETQYF.

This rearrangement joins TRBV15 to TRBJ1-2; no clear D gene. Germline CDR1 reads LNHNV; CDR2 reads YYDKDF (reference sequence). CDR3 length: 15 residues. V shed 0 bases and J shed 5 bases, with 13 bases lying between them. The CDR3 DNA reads TGTGCCACCAGCAGAGATTGGGCGGCAGTGTATGGCTACACCTTC. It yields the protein CATSRDWAAVYGYTF.

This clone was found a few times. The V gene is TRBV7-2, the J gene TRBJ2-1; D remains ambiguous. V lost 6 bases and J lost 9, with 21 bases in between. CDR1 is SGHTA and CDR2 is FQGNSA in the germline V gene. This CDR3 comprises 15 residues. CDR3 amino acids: CASSYLGRLTAEQFF. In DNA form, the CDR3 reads TGTGCCAGCAGTTACCTAGGGCGCCTTACAGCTGAGCAGTTCTTC.

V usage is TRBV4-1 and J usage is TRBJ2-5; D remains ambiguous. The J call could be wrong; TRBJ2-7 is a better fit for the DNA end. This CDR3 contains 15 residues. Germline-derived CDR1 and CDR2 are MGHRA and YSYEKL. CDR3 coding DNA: TGCGCCAGCAGCCAAGTTGACAAGTCACACTACGAGCAGTACTTC. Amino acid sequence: CASSQVDKSHYEQYF.

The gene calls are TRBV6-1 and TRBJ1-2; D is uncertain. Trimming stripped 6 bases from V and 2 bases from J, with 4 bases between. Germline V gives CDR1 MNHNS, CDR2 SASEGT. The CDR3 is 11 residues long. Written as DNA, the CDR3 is TGTGCCAGCAGCAGCAACTATGGCTACACCTTC. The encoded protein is CASSSNYGYTF.

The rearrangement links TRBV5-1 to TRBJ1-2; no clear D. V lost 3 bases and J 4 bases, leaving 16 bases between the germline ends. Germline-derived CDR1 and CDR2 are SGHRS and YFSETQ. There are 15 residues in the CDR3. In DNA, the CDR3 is TGCGCCAGCAGCTCCTCCGGGCTGAAAACCTATGGCTACACCTTC. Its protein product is CASSSSGLKTYGYTF.

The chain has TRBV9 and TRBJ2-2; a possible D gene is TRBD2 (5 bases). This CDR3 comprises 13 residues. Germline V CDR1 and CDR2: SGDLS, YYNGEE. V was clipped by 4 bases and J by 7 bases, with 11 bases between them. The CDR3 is CASSLPGFGELFF. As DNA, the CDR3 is TGTGCCAGCAGCCTCCCGGGATTCGGGGAGCTGTTTTTT.

CDR3 residues: CASSHDGITGELFF. The CDR3 coding sequence is TGTGCCAGCAGCCACGACGGGATCACCGGGGAGCTGTTTTTT. The gene calls are TRBV28 and TRBJ2-2; TRBD2 might be the D (5 bases). Germline assignment: CDR1 MDHEN and CDR2 SYDVKM. The CDR3 extends over 14 amino acids. V lost 6 bases and J 4 bases, leaving 12 bases between the germline ends.

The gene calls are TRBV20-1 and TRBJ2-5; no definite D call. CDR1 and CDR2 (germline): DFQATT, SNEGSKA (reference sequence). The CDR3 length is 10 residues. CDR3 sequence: CSKGQETQYF. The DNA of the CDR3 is TGCAGCAAGGGTCAAGAGACCCAGTACTTC.

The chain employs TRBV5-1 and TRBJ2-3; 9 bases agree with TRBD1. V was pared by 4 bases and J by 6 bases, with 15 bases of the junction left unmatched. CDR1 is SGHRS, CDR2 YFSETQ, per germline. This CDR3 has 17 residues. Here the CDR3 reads CASSPMGLGTGFDTQYF. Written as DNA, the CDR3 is TGCGCCAGCAGCCCTATGGGCCTCGGGACAGGGTTCGATACGCAGTATTTT. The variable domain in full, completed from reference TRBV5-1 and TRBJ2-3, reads KAGVTQTPRYLIKTRGQQVTLSCSPISGHRSVSWYQQTPGQGLQFLFEYFSETQRNKGNFPGRFSGRQFSNSRSEMNVSTLELGDSALYLCASSPMGLGTGFDTQYFGPGTRLTVL.

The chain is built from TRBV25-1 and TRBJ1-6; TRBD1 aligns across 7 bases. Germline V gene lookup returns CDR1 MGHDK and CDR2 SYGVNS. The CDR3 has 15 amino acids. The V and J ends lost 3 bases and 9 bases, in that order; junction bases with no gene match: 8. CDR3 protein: CASSEPQGQSSPLHF. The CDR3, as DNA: TGTGCCAGCAGTGAGCCACAGGGGCAGAGTTCACCCCTCCACTTT.

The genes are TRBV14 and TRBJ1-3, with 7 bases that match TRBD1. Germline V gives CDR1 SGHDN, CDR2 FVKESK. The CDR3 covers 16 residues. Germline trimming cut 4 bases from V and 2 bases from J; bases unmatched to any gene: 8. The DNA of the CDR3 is TGTGCCAGCAGCCTCCTTGGACAGGCTACTGGAAACACCATATATTTT. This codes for CASSLLGQATGNTIYF.

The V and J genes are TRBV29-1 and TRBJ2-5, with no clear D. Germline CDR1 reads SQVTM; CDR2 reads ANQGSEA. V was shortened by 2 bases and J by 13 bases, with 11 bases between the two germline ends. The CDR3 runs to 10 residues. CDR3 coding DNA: TGCAGCGTTGAATTGGGGATACGGTACTTC. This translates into CSVELGIRYF.

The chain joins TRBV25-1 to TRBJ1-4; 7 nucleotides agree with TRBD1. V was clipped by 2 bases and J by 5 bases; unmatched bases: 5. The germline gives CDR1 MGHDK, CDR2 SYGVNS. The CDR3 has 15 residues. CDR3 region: CASSEPGQLNEKLFF. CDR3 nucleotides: TGTGCCAGCAGTGAACCGGGACAGTTAAATGAAAAACTGTTTTTT.

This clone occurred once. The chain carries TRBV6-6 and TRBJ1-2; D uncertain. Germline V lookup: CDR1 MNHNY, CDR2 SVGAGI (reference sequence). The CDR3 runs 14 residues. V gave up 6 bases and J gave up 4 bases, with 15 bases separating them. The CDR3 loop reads CASRPDGDFYGYTF. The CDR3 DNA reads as TGTGCCAGCAGACCTGACGGAGACTTCTATGGCTACACCTTC.

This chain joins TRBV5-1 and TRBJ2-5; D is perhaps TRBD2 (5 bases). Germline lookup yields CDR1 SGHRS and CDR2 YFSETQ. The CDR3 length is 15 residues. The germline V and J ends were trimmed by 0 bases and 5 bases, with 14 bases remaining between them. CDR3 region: CASSLAPLPGETQYF. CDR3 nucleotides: TGCGCCAGCAGCTTGGCTCCACTGCCGGGGGAGACCCAGTACTTC.

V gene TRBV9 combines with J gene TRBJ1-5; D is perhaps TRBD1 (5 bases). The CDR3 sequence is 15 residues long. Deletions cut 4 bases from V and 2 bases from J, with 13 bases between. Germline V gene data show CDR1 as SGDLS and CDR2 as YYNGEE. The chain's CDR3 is CASSPGGVGNQPQHF. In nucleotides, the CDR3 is TGTGCCAGCAGCCCCGGAGGGGTGGGCAATCAGCCCCAGCATTTT.